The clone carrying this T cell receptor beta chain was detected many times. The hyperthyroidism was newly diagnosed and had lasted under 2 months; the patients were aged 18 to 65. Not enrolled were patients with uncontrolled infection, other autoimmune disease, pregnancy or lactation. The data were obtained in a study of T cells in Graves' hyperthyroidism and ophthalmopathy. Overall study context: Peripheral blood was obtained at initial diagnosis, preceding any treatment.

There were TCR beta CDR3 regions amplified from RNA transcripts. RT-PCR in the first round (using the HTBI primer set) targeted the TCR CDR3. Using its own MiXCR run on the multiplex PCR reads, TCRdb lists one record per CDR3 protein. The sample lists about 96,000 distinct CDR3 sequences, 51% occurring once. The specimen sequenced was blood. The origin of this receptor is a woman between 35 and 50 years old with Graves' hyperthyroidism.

The CDR3 spells CSARGTGIVKYEQYF. In DNA form, the CDR3 reads TGCAGTGCTAGAGGCACGGGCATAGTGAAATACGAGCAGTACTTC. The chain links TRBV20-1 to TRBJ2-7; D gene uncertain. V lost 1 base, J lost 4 bases, and 17 bases lay in between. This CDR3 comprises 15 residues. Germline V gives CDR1 DFQATT, CDR2 SNEGSKA (reference sequence).